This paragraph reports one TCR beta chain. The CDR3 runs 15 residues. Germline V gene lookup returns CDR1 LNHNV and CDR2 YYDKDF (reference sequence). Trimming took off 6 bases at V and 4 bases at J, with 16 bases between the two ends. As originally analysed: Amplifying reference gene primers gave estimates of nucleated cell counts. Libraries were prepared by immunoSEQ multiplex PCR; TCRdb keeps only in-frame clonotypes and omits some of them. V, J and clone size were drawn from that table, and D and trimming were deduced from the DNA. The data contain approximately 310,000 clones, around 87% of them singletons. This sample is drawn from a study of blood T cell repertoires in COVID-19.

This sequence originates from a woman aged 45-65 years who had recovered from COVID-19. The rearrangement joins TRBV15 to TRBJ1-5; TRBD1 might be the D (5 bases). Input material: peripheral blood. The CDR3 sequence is CATRSRVGGNQPQHF. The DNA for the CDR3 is TGTGCCACCAGGTCCCGGGTCGGGGGAAATCAGCCCCAGCATTTT.